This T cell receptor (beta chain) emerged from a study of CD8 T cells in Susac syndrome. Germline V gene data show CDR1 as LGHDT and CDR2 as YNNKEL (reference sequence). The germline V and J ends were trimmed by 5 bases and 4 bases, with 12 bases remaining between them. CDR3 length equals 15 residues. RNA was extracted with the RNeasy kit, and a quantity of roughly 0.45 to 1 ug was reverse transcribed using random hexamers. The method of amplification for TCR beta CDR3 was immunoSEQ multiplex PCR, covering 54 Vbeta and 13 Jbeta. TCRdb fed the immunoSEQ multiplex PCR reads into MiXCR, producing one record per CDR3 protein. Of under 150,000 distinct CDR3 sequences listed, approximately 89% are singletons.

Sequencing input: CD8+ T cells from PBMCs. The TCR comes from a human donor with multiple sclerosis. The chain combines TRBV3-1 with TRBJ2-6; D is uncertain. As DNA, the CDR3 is TGTGCCAGCAGCGAAGGGCCGGGCGGGGCCAACGTCCTGACTTTC. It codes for CASSEGPGGANVLTF.